Listed below are T cell receptor beta chains from one sample, sequenced in a study of early T cells in non-severe SARS-CoV-2 infection. TCRdb reprocessed the 5' RACE reads via MiXCR and lists one record per CDR3 protein. The sample contains tens of thousands of distinct CDR3 sequences, 15% of which appear only once. Sequenced input: whole blood. The receptors derive from an adult who was a healthcare worker with PCR-confirmed SARS-CoV-2 infection or an uninfected control (not recorded which). The CDR3 runs from the conserved cysteine through the conserved F or W. The D gene is left open where the match is weak. Expanded clones are given a class, and other clones once, few, many or no size at all.

size,V,D,J,CDR3,DNA
-,TRBV18,-,TRBJ2-6,CASSGGTPNVLTF,TGTGCCAGCTCAGGGGGTACACCCAACGTCCTGACTTTC
few,TRBV27,TRBD2,TRBJ2-6,CASSFLAGRSGANVLTF,TGTGCCAGCAGTTTCCTAGCGGGTCGCTCTGGGGCCAACGTCCTGACTTTC
-,TRBV12-3/TRBV12-4,TRBD2,TRBJ2-7,CASQSGTGEQYF,TGTGCCAGCCAAAGCGGGACTGGCGAGCAGTACTTC
few,TRBV28,-,TRBJ2-1,CASSSPGLAYNEQFF,TGTGCCAGCAGTTCTCCCGGGCTCGCCTACAATGAGCAGTTCTTC
-,TRBV24-1,TRBD1,TRBJ1-5,CATSDAGTGNQPQHF,TGTGCCACCAGTGACGCCGGGACAGGCAATCAGCCCCAGCATTTT
-,TRBV2,-,TRBJ2-7,CASRGSINYEQYF,TGTGCCAGCAGAGGTTCTATAAACTACGAGCAGTACTTC
few,TRBV11-2,-,TRBJ2-1,CASSGTGWDEQFF,TGTGCCAGCAGCGGAACCGGATGGGATGAGCAGTTCTTC
-,TRBV24-1,-,TRBJ2-1,CATSDPRGNEQFF,TGTGCCACCAGTGACCCCCGGGGTAATGAGCAGTTCTTC
few,TRBV20-1,-,TRBJ2-1,CSARYLEQFF,TGCAGTGCTAGATATCTAGAGCAGTTCTTC
many,TRBV20-1,-,TRBJ1-6,CSASVGVEDSPLHF,TGCAGTGCTAGCGTCGGGGTCGAGGATTCACCCCTCCACTTT
few,TRBV15,TRBD1,TRBJ2-5,CATSRGGTEEETQYF,TGTGCCACCAGCAGAGGAGGGACAGAAGAAGAGACCCAGTACTTC
-,TRBV10-3,TRBD1,TRBJ2-2,CATRQGANTGELFF,TGTGCCACCAGACAGGGAGCGAACACCGGGGAGCTGTTTTTT
many,TRBV27,-,TRBJ2-3,CASSLWGQTDTQYF,TGTGCCAGCAGTCTGTGGGGGCAGACAGATACGCAGTATTTT
few,TRBV4-1,-,TRBJ2-7,CASSQGPGQRDEQYF,TGCGCCAGCAGCCAGGGGCCGGGCCAACGGGACGAGCAGTACTTC
few,TRBV14,-,TRBJ2-4,CASSQGDMTHIQYF,TGTGCCAGCAGCCAAGGGGACATGACCCACATTCAGTACTTC
few,TRBV28,TRBD1,TRBJ1-1,CASSQPVGTGRFYGTEAFF,TGTGCCAGCAGTCAGCCCGTGGGGACAGGGAGGTTCTACGGGACTGAAGCTTTCTTT
-,TRBV11-2,-,TRBJ2-1,CASSRGQEQFF,TGTGCCAGCAGCCGAGGGCAAGAGCAGTTCTTC
-,TRBV10-2,-,TRBJ2-7,CASSRGDEQYF,TGCGCCAGCAGCAGGGGGGACGAACAGTACTTC
-,TRBV28,-,TRBJ2-7,CASNTRRGYEQYF,TGTGCCAGCAATACCCGTAGGGGATACGAGCAGTACTTC
-,TRBV5-1,-,TRBJ2-2,CASSQLLTTQGSGELFF,TGCGCCAGCAGCCAACTACTAACAACCCAGGGGTCCGGGGAGCTGTTTTTT
-,TRBV20-1,TRBD2,TRBJ2-2,CSAPVTSGRRELFF,TGCAGTGCCCCTGTCACTAGCGGGAGAAGGGAGCTGTTTTTT
few,TRBV2,TRBD1,TRBJ2-2,CASRGGQGANTGELFF,TGTGCCAGCAGGGGGGGACAGGGCGCGAACACCGGGGAGCTGTTTTTT
-,TRBV29-1,-,TRBJ1-4,CSVEAGTEKLFF,TGCAGCGTTGAAGCAGGCACCGAAAAACTGTTTTTT
-,TRBV9,-,TRBJ2-7,CASSATGAPYEQYF,TGTGCCAGCAGCGCAACCGGGGCCCCCTACGAGCAGTACTTC
many,TRBV7-9,TRBD1,TRBJ1-1,CASGTGGSEAFF,TGTGCCAGCGGGACAGGTGGCTCTGAAGCTTTCTTT
-,TRBV10-3,-,TRBJ2-7,CAISVEGGMYF,TGTGCCATCAGTGTGGAAGGCGGGATGTACTTC
-,TRBV2,TRBD1,TRBJ2-1,CASSEGPGQAYNEQFF,TGTGCCAGCAGTGAAGGTCCGGGACAGGCGTACAATGAGCAGTTCTTC
many,TRBV6-5,-,TRBJ1-5,CASSYHHRALGQHF,TGTGCCAGCAGTTATCATCACAGGGCCCTAGGACAGCATTTT
few,TRBV12-3/TRBV12-4,-,TRBJ2-4,CASSLSPGTKNIQYF,TGTGCCAGCAGTTTAAGTCCCGGGACCAAAAACATTCAGTACTTC